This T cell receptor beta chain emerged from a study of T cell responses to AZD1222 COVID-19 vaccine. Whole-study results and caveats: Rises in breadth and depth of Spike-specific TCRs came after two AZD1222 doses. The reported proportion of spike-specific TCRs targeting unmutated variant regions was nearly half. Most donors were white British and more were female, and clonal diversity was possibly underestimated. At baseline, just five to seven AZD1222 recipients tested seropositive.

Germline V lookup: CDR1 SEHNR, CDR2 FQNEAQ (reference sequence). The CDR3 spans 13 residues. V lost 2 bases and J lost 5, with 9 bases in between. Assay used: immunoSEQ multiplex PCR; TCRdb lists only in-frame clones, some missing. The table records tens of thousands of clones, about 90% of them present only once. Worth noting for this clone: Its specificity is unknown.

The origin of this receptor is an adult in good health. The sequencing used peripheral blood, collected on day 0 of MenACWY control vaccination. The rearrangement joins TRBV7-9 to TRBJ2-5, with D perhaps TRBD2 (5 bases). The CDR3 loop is CASSLLGVETQYF. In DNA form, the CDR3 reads TGTGCCAGCAGCTTACTGGGAGTGGAGACCCAGTACTTC.